The rows below give T cell receptor beta chains drawn from one sample of a study of type 1 regulatory T cells. These TCRs are of unknown antigen specificity. MiXCR, applied by TCRdb to the reads, yields one record per CDR3 protein. The table records 60,000 to 80,000 distinct CDR3 sequences, roughly 60% of them present only once. Sequencing input: cultured T cells, either the whole culture or a sorted T cell fraction (not recorded which). These receptor sequences come from a human donor in good health. The CDR3 runs from the conserved cysteine through the conserved F or W. D genes are given only for firm matches. Some rows mark clone size as missing; the rest say once, few, many or name a class of expanded clone.

V gene	J gene	D gene	clone size	CDR3 DNA	CDR3 protein
TRBV5-1	TRBJ1-1	-	-	TGCGCCAGCAGCTTGGTACAGCCGAACACTGAAGCTTTCTTT	CASSLVQPNTEAFF
TRBV5-6	TRBJ2-1	-	-	TGTGCCAGCAGCAGAATCAATGAGCAGTTCTTC	CASSRINEQFF
TRBV24-1	TRBJ2-7	-	once	TGTGCCACCAGTGAACCCGAGGGAATGACCACCCGATTTTACGAGCAGTACTTC	CATSEPEGMTTRFYEQYF
TRBV2	TRBJ2-1	-	once	TGTGCCAGCAGTGAGGAACAGGGTGAAGGGTGGGCTAACCCCCCCCGTCACAATGAGCAGTTCTTC	CASSEEQGEGWANPPRHNEQFF
TRBV5-5	TRBJ2-7	TRBD1	-	TGTGCCAGCAGCTCATCCAACAGGGGTCTCGAGCAGTACTTC	CASSSSNRGLEQYF
TRBV7-9	TRBJ2-7	TRBD2	few	TGTGCCAGCAGCTTAGCGAGTGCGGGAGCGTACGAGCAGTACTTC	CASSLASAGAYEQYF
TRBV5-4	TRBJ2-7	TRBD2	-	TGTGCCAGCAGCTTGAACCCGGGAGGAGGTTTCTACGAGCAGTACTTC	CASSLNPGGGFYEQYF
TRBV5-1	TRBJ2-1	-	-	TGCGCCAGCAGCTTGGAGGACCCCCGGGGGAATGAGCAGTTCTTC	CASSLEDPRGNEQFF
TRBV29-1	TRBJ2-5	-	-	TGCAGCGCTGTTTCTCTCGGGGACAAAGAGACCCAGTACTTC	CSAVSLGDKETQYF
TRBV24-1	TRBJ1-2	TRBD1	few	TGTGCCACCAGTGATTTCTCGGGACAGGGAACGTCTGGCTACACCTTC	CATSDFSGQGTSGYTF
TRBV12-3/TRBV12-4	TRBJ2-7	TRBD1	-	TGTGCCAGCAGTGGATTCGGTAGACAGGGGTCACACGAGCAGTACTTC	CASSGFGRQGSHEQYF
TRBV4-2	TRBJ2-6	TRBD2	-	TGTGCCAGCTCGCCTCAGGGCCCGACTAGCGGGGCCTCTGGGGCCAACGTCCTGACTTTC	CASSPQGPTSGASGANVLTF
TRBV20-1	TRBJ2-7	-	many	TGCAGTGCCACACCCCAGGGCTCCTACGAGCAGTACTTC	CSATPQGSYEQYF
TRBV30	TRBJ1-1	-	-	TGTGCCTGGTTTGGCCCGAACACTGAAGCTTTCTTT	CAWFGPNTEAFF
TRBV24-1	TRBJ2-1	-	-	TGTGCCACCAGTGATCCGGGGGACAGCAAATACAATGAGCAGTTCTTC	CATSDPGDSKYNEQFF
TRBV6-1	TRBJ2-1	-	-	TGTGCCAGCACCGAGTGGGTTATCGATGAGCAGTTCTTC	CASTEWVIDEQFF
TRBV21-1	TRBJ2-7	-	-	TGTGCCAGCAGCAAAGAATCCGAGCAGTACTTC	CASSKESEQYF
TRBV9	TRBJ2-7	-	once	TGTGCCAGCAGCTCGGAGGGAGGGGGTTTCTACGAGCAGTACTTC	CASSSEGGGFYEQYF
TRBV9	TRBJ2-1	TRBD2	-	TGTGCCAGCAGCGTAGTAGCGGGAGGTCCCTACAATGAGCAGTTCTTC	CASSVVAGGPYNEQFF
TRBV11-1	TRBJ2-2	-	-	TGTGCCAGCAGCTTAAACAGGGCCCGCACCGGGGAGCTGTTTTTT	CASSLNRARTGELFF
TRBV20-1	TRBJ2-3	TRBD2	-	TGCAGTGCTAGGTCGGTGGTAGCGGGAAGGGCAGATACGCAGTATTTT	CSARSVVAGRADTQYF
TRBV15	TRBJ2-1	TRBD2	-	TGTGCCACCAGCTCTCGTACTAGCGGGAGAAGTTATGAGCAGTTCTTC	CATSSRTSGRSYEQFF
TRBV18	TRBJ1-1	-	-	TGTGCCAGCTCAGGAGCAGGGGAGGTGACTGAAGCTTTCTTT	CASSGAGEVTEAFF
TRBV7-2	TRBJ2-7	-	-	TGTGCCAGCAGCGACAGGTTGGCGGGTGAGCAGTACTTC	CASSDRLAGEQYF
TRBV7-8	TRBJ2-5	TRBD2	-	TGTGCCAGCAGCTTAGGGGTAGCGGGAGTCGAGACCCAGTACTTC	CASSLGVAGVETQYF
TRBV20-1	TRBJ2-3	TRBD2	-	TGCAGTGCTAGAGATTTGGGACTAGCTGGAGATACGCAGTATTTT	CSARDLGLAGDTQYF
TRBV11-2	TRBJ2-7	-	few	TGTGCCAGCAGCTTAGTATTGTCCCCATCCTACGAGCAGTACTTC	CASSLVLSPSYEQYF
TRBV12-3/TRBV12-4	TRBJ1-6	-	-	TGTGCCAGCAGTTTTAATGGCAGGAGTTCACCCCTCCACTTT	CASSFNGRSSPLHF
TRBV7-3	TRBJ2-2	TRBD1	few	TGTGCCAGCAGCCTGGACAGGGTGGGCGGGGAGCTGTTTTTT	CASSLDRVGGELFF
TRBV19	TRBJ1-4	TRBD1	-	TGTGCCAGTAGTATGGTCAGGGGGCTTACTAATGAAAAACTGTTTTTT	CASSMVRGLTNEKLFF
TRBV7-2	TRBJ1-2	TRBD1	-	TGTGCCAGCAGCGGCGGAACGGGACAGGACATCACAAACTATGGCTACACCTTC	CASSGGTGQDITNYGYTF
TRBV20-1	TRBJ2-6	-	-	TGCAGTGCTAGGGTCCCCGTAGGCGCTGGGGCCAACGTCCTGACTTTC	CSARVPVGAGANVLTF
TRBV19	TRBJ1-5	-	-	TGTGCCAGTACCATAGGTACAGGGACTGGAGGCAATCAGCCCCAGCATTTT	CASTIGTGTGGNQPQHF
TRBV7-8	TRBJ2-7	TRBD1	-	TGTGCCAGCAGCTTACGGCGGGACAGGGCCAACGAGCAGTACTTC	CASSLRRDRANEQYF
TRBV14	TRBJ1-6	-	-	TGTGCCAGCAGCCAAGAACGGGGACTTCAATTTGATTCACCCCTCCACTTT	CASSQERGLQFDSPLHF
TRBV5-1	TRBJ2-1	-	-	TGCGCCAGCAGCTCCCGAGGGACACCTAATGAGCAGTTCTTC	CASSSRGTPNEQFF
TRBV20-1	TRBJ2-5	TRBD1	few	TGCAGTGCTAGGGAAACCGGGACAGGGCGAGGGGAGACCCAGTACTTC	CSARETGTGRGETQYF
TRBV4-1	TRBJ1-2	-	medium-sized	TGCGCCAGCAGCCAATCCCCCGGGGTTGGATATGGCTACACCTTC	CASSQSPGVGYGYTF
TRBV5-5	TRBJ1-5	-	-	TGTGCCAGAAGGACCGGCCTCCCGGGTCAGCCCCAGCATTTT	CARRTGLPGQPQHF
TRBV20-1	TRBJ1-5	TRBD1	-	TGCAGTGTGGGAGAGACGGGACAGGGCTATCAGCTCCAGCATTTT	CSVGETGQGYQLQHF
TRBV21-1	TRBJ2-1	-	once	TGTGCCAGCAGCAAATTGGAGGGAAGAAGCTCCTACAACGAGCAGTCCTTC	CASSKLEGRSSYNEQSF
TRBV7-9	TRBJ1-1	-	-	TGTGCCAGCAGCGAAAGGGGACACAACACTGAAGCTTTCTTT	CASSERGHNTEAFF
TRBV6-6	TRBJ1-2	-	many	TGTGCCAGCAGTCTGCTCGAGGAGTATGGCTACACCTTC	CASSLLEEYGYTF
TRBV20-1	TRBJ2-1	TRBD1	few	TGCAGTGCTCCCCGGCGGGACAGGGGGTACAATGAGCAGTTCTTC	CSAPRRDRGYNEQFF
TRBV27	TRBJ1-5	-	-	TGTGCCAGCAGATCGCGGACAGAACAATCAGCCCAGCATTTT	CASRSRTEQSAQHF
TRBV6-2/TRBV6-3	TRBJ2-1	TRBD2	-	TGTGCCAGCAGTGGGACTAGGTACAATGAGCAGTTCTTC	CASSGTRYNEQFF
TRBV20-1	TRBJ2-5	TRBD1	-	TGCAGTGCTAGCTCCGGGACAGCCCAAGAGACCCAGTACTTC	CSASSGTAQETQYF
TRBV7-2	TRBJ2-7	TRBD2	-	TGTGCCAGCAGCCAACTAGCGGGAGGCCCCCTCCCGGGCGAGCAGTACTTC	CASSQLAGGPLPGEQYF
TRBV4-1	TRBJ1-2	-	few	TGCGCCAGCAGCCAAGATCTCGCAGGGGACTATGGCTACACCTTC	CASSQDLAGDYGYTF
TRBV7-2	TRBJ2-7	-	-	TGTGCCAGCAGCTTAGGCATAGGGACGTCCACCTACGAGCAGTACTTC	CASSLGIGTSTYEQYF